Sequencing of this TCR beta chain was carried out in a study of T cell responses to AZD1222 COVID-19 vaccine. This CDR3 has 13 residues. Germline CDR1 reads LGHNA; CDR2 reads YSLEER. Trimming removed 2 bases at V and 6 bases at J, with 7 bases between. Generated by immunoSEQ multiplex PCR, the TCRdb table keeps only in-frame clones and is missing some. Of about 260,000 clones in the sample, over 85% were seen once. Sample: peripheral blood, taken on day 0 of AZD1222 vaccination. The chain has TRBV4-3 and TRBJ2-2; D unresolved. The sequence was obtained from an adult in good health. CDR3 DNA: TGCGCCAGCAGCCAACTTGACCCCGGGGAGCTGTTTTTT. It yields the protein CASSQLDPGELFF.